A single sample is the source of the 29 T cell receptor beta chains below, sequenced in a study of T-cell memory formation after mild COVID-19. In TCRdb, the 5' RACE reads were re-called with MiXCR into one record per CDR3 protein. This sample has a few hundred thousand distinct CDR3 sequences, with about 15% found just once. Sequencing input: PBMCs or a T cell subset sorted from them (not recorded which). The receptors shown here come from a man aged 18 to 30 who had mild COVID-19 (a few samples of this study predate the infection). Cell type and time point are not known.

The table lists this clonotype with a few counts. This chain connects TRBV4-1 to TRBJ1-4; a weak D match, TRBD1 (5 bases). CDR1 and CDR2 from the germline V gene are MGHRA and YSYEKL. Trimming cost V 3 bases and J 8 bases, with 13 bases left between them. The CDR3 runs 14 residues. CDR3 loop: CASSHTGGGEKLFF. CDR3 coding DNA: TGCGCCAGCAGCCACACAGGCGGCGGCGAAAAACTGTTTTTT.

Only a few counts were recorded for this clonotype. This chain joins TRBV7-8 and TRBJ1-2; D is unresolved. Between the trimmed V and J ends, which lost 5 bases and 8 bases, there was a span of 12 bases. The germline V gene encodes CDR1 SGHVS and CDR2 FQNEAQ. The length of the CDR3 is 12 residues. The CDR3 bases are TGTGCCAGCAGCCCAGGAATGGGAGGCTACACCTTC. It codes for CASSPGMGGYTF.

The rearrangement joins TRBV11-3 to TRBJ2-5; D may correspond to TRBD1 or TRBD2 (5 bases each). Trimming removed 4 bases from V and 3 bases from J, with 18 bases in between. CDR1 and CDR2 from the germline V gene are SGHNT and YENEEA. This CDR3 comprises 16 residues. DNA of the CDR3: TGTGCCAGCAGCTCCAGAGAACGGGACGGTGAAGAGACCCAGTACTTC. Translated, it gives CASSSRERDGEETQYF.

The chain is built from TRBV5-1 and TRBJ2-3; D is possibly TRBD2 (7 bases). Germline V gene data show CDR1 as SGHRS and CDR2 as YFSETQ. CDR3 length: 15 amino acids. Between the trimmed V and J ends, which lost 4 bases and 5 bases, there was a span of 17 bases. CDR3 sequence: CASSPPGASGDTQYF. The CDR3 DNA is TGCGCCAGCAGCCCGCCGGGGGCTAGCGGAGATACGCAGTATTTT. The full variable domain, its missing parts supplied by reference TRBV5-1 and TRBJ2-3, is KAGVTQTPRYLIKTRGQQVTLSCSPISGHRSVSWYQQTPGQGLQFLFEYFSETQRNKGNFPGRFSGRQFSNSRSEMNVSTLELGDSALYLCASSPPGASGDTQYFGPGTRLTVL.

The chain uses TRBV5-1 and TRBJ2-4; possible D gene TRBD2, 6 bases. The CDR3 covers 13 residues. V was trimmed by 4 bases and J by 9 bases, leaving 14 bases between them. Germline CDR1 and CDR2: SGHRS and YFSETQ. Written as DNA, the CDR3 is TGCGCCAGCAGCCCCCGGCGGGGCGGCATTCAGTACTTC. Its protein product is CASSPRRGGIQYF.

The chain's CDR3 is CASSQEAGANIQYF. The CDR3 nucleotides read TGTGCCAGCAGCCAAGAGGCAGGGGCAAACATTCAGTACTTC. The chain is built from TRBV3-1 and TRBJ2-4; D possibly corresponds to TRBD1 (6 bases). From germline, CDR1 is LGHDT and CDR2 YNNKEL (reference sequence). Trimming cost V 0 bases and J 6 bases, with 9 bases left between them. CDR3 size: 14 residues.

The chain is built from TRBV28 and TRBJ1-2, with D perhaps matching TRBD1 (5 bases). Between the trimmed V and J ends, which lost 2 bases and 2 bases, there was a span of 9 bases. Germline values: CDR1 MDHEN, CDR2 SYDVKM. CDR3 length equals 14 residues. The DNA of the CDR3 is TGTGCCAGCAGTTTAAGTGGGGGGAACTATGGCTACACCTTC. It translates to CASSLSGGNYGYTF.

CDR3 loop: CASSLALGGGLEQFF. CDR3 nucleotides: TGTGCCAGCAGCTTAGCCCTGGGCGGGGGACTTGAGCAGTTCTTC. The chain employs TRBV7-2 and TRBJ2-1; 7 nucleotides align to TRBD2. Losses at the gene ends were 0 bases for V and 9 bases for J; bases not matched to a gene: 8. This CDR3 comprises 15 residues. Germline CDR1 reads SGHTA; CDR2 reads FQGNSA.

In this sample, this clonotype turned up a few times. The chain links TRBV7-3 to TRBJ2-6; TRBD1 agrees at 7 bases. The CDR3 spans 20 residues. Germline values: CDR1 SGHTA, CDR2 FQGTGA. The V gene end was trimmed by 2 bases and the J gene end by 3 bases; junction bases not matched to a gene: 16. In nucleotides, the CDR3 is TGTGCCAGCAGCTTATACCGCCCCGAACAGGGGTTCGGTGGGGCCAACGTCCTGACTTTC. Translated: CASSLYRPEQGFGGANVLTF.

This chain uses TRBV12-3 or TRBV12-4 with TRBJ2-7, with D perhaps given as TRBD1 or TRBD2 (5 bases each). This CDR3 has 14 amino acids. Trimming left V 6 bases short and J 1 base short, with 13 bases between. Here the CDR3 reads CASRGTGRSYEQYF. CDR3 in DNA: TGTGCCAGCAGGGGAACGGGACGGTCCTACGAGCAGTACTTC.

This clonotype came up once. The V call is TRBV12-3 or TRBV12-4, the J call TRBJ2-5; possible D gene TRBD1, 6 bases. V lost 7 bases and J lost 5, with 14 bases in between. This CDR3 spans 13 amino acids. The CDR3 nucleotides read TGTGCCAGCACCTACAGGGTTGGGGAGACCCAGTACTTC. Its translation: CASTYRVGETQYF.

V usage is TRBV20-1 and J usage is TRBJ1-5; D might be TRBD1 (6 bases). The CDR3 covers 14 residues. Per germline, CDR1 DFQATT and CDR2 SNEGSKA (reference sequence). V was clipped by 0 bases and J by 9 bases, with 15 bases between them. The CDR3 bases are TGCAGTGCTAGAGATCACGATGGGGGGCGGCCCCAGCATTTT. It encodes CSARDHDGGRPQHF.

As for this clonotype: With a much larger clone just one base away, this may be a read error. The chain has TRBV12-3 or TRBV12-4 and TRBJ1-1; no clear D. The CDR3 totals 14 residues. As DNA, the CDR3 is TGTGCCAGCAGTTTCTTTTCTGGGAACACTGGAGCTTTCTTT. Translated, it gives CASSFFSGNTGAFF.

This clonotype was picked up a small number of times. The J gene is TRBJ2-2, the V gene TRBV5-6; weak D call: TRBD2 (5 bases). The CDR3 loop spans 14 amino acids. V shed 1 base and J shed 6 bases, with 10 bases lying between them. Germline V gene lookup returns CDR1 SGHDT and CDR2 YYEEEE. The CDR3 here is CASSLIRGSGELFF. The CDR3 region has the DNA TGTGCCAGCAGCTTGATTCGGGGATCCGGGGAGCTGTTTTTT.

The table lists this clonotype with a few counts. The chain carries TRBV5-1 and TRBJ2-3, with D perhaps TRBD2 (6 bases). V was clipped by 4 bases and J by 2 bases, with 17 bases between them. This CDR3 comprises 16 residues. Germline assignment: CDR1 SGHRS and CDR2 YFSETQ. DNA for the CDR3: TGCGCCAGCAGCCTGCAGCCTAGCGTTTACACAGATACGCAGTATTTT. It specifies CASSLQPSVYTDTQYF.

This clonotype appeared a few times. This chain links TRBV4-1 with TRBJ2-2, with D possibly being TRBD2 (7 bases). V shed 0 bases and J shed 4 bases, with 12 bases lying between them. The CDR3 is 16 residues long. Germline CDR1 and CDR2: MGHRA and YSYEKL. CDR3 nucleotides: TGCGCCAGCAGCCAAGATCCCGGGGGGCCCACCGGGGAGCTGTTTTTT. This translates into CASSQDPGGPTGELFF.

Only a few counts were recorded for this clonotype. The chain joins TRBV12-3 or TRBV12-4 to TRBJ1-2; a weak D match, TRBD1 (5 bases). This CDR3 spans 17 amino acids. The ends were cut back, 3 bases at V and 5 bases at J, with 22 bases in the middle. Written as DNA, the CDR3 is TGTGCCAGCAGTTTGAACGTCCGGCAGGGCATTTGGTATGGCTACACCTTC. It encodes CASSLNVRQGIWYGYTF.

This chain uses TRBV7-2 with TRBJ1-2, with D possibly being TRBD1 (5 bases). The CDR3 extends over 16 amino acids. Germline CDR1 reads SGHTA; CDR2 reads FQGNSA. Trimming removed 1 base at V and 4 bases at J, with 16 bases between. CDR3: CASSLVFRGESYGYTF. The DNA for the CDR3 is TGTGCCAGCAGCTTAGTGTTTCGGGGGGAGAGCTATGGCTACACCTTC.

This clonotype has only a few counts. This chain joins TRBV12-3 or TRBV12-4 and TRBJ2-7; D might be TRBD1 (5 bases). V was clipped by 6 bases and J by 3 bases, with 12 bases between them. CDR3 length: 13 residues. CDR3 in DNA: TGTGCCAGCAGCACAGGACACCGCTACGAGCAGTACGTC. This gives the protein CASSTGHRYEQYV.

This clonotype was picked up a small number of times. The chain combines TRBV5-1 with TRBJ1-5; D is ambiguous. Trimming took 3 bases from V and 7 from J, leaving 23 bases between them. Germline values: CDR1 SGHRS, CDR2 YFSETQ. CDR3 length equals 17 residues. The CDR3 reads CASSSWPLGLGVQPQHF. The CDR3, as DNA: TGCGCCAGCAGCTCCTGGCCCCTGGGGTTAGGAGTGCAGCCCCAGCATTTT.

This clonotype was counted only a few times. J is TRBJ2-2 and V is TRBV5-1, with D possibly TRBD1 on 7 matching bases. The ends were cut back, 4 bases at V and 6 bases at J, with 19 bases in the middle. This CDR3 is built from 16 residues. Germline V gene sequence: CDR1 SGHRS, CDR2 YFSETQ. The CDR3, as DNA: TGCGCCAGCAGCCACCAACAGGGGAGGTCTGCCGGGGAGCTGTTTTTT. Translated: CASSHQQGRSAGELFF.

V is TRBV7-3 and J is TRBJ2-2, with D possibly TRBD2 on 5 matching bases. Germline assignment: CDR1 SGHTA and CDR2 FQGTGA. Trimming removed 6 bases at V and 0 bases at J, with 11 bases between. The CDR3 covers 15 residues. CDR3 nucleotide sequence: TGTGCCAGCAGTCCAGACTATGCGAACACCGGGGAGCTGTTTTTT. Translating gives CASSPDYANTGELFF.

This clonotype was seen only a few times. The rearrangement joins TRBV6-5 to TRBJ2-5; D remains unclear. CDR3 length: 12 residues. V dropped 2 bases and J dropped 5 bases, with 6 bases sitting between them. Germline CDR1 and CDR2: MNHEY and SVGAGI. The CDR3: CASSYGGETQYF. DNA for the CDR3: TGTGCCAGCAGTTACGGTGGCGAGACCCAGTACTTC.

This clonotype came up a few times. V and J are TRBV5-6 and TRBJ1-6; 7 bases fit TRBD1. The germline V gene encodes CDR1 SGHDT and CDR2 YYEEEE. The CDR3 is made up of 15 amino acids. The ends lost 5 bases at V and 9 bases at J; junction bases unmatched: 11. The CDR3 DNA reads TGTGCCAGCAGTCCCAGGGGGTCGGATGGTTCACCCCTCCACTTT. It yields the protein CASSPRGSDGSPLHF.

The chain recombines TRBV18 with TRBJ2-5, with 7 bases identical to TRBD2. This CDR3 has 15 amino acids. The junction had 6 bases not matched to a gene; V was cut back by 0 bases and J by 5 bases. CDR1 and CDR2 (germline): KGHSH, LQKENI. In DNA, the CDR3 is TGTGCCAGCTCACCACCGTCCAGAGCGGGGGAGACCCAGTACTTC. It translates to CASSPPSRAGETQYF. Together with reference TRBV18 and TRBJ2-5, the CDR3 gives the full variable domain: NAGVMQNPRHLVRRRGQEARLRCSPMKGHSHVYWYRQLPEEGLKFMVYLQKENIIDESGMPKERFSAEFPKEGPSILRIQQVVRGDSAAYFCASSPPSRAGETQYFGPGTRLLVL.

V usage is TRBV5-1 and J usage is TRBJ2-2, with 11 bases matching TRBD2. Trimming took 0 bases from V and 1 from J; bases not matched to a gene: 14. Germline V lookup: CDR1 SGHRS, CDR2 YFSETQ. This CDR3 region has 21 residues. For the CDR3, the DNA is TGCGCCAGCAGCTTGGCCAACTTCAGGACTAGCGGGCTCAGGAACACCGGGGAGCTGTTTTTT. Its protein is CASSLANFRTSGLRNTGELFF.

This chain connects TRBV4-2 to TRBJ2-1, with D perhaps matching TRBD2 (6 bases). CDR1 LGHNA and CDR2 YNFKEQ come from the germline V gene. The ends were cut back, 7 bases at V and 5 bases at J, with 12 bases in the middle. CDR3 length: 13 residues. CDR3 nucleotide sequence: TGTGCCAGCAAACGAGGAGGGGACAATGAGCAGTTCTTC. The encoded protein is CASKRGGDNEQFF.

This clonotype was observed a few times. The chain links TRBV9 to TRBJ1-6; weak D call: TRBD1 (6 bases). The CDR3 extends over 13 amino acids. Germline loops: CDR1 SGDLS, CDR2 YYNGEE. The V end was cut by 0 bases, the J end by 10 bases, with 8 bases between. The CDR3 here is CASSVGQGSPLHF. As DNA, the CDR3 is TGTGCCAGCAGCGTAGGGCAGGGGTCACCCCTCCACTTT.

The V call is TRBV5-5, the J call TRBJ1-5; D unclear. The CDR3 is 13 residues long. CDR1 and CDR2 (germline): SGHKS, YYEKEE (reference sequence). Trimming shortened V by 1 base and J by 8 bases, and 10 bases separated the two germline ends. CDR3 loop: CASSLPGVEPQHF. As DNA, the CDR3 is TGTGCCAGCAGCTTGCCGGGAGTGGAGCCCCAGCATTTT.